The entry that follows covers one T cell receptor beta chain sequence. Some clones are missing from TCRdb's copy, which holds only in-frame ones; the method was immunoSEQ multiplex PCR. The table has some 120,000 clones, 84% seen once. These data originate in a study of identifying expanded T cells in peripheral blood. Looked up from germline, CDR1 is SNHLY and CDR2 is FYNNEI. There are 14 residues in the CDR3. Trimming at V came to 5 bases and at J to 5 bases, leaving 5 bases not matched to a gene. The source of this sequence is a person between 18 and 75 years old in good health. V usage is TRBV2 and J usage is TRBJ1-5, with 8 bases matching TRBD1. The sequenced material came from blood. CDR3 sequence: CASSLDRGDQPQHF. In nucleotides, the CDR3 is TGTGCCAGCAGTCTAGACAGGGGAGATCAGCCCCAGCATTTT.